This T cell receptor beta chain was found in a study of vaccination and CD4 T cells after COVID-19. The study, taken as a whole, reports: It was found that, in convalescent patients, 304 of 307 vaccine-specific clones were spike mono-reactive.

Time point in this sample: late sampling 161 to 241 days after vaccination in a few convalescent patients. Regarding treatment: approximately nine-day PBMC culture with coronavirus spike peptide pools or control peptides (ViraFEST assay). It was after about 10 days of culture that CD4+ T cells were isolated by negative selection. A few counts support this clonotype. The antigen remains unidentified. The assay that was used to sequence DNA from cultured CD4+ T cells was the Oncomine TCR Beta short-read assay. Genomic DNA was extracted from cultured CD4+ T cells. Each CDR3 protein is one row after TCRdb ran MiXCR on the PCR reads. The table has more than 20,000 distinct CDR3 sequences, less than 45% seen once. The sequences come from CD4+ T cells from blood, cultured in vitro, collected about 7 months after SARS-CoV-2 vaccination. This receptor was identified in a human donor who had recovered from COVID-19.

The DNA for the CDR3 is TGTGCCAGCAGCTTAGCCACAGGCTACGAGCAGTACTTC. Encoded protein: CASSLATGYEQYF. The chain has TRBV7-2 and TRBJ2-7; D is perhaps TRBD1 (5 bases). This CDR3 has 13 amino acids. From germline, CDR1 is SGHTA and CDR2 FQGNSA. With 0 bases removed from V and 3 bases from J, the gap between germline ends came to 6 bases.